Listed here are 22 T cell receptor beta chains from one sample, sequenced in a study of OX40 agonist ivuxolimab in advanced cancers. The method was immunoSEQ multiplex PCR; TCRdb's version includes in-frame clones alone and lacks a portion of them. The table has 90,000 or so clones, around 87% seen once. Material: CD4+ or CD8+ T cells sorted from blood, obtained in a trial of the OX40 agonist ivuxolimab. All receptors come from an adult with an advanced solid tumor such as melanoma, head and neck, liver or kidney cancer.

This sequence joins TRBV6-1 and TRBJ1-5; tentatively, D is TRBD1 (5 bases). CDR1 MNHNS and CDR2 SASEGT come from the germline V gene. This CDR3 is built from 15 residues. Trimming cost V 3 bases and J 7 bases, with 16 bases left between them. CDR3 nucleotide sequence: TGTGCCAGCAGTGAGCAACTTCAGGGTATGCAGCCCCAGCATTTT. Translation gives CASSEQLQGMQPQHF.

The CDR3 DNA follows: TGTGCCAGCAGTATGAGTAATCAGCCCCAGCATTTT. Protein sequence: CASSMSNQPQHF. The chain uses TRBV6-6 and TRBJ1-5; D call uncertain. With 5 bases removed from V and 4 bases from J, the gap between germline ends came to 6 bases. Germline CDR1 and CDR2: MNHNY and SVGAGI (reference sequence). The CDR3 runs 12 residues.

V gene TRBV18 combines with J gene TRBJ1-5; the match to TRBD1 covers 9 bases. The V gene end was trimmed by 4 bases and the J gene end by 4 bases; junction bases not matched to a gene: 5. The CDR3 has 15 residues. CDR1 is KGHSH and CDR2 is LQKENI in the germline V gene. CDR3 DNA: TGTGCCAGCTCACGGGGACAGGGCTATAATCAGCCCCAGCATTTT. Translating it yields CASSRGQGYNQPQHF.

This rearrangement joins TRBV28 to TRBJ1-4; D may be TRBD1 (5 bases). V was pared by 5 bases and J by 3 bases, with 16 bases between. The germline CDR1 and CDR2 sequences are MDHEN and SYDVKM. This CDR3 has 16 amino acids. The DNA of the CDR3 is TGTGCCAGCAGTGCCGTGGGGCTGGTACCTAATGAAAAACTGTTTTTT. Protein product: CASSAVGLVPNEKLFF.

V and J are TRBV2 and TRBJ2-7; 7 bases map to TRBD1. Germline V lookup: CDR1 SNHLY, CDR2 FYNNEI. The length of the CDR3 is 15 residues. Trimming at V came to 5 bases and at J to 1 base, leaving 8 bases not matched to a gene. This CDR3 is CASSSGTAISYEQYF. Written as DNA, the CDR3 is TGTGCCAGCAGTTCCGGGACAGCCATTTCCTACGAGCAGTACTTC.

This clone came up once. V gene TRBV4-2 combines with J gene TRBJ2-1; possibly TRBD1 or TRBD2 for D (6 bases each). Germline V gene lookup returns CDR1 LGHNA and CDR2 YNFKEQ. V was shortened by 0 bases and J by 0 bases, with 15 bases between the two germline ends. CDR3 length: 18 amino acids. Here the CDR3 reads CASSQDMGASASYNEQFF. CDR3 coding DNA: TGTGCCAGCAGCCAAGATATGGGGGCTAGCGCCTCCTACAATGAGCAGTTCTTC.

The CDR3 DNA follows: TGTGCCAGCAGCTTAGTACGACTCGGCGGGAGGGGCAATGAGCAGTTCTTC. It specifies CASSLVRLGGRGNEQFF. The V gene is TRBV7-2, the J gene TRBJ2-1; 9 nucleotides align to TRBD2. Germline assignment: CDR1 SGHTA and CDR2 FQGNSA. The ends lost 1 base at V and 6 bases at J; junction bases unmatched: 10. The CDR3 is 17 residues long.

The CDR3 bases are TGCGCCAGCAGCTTGGGTCCTAGCACAGATACGCAGTATTTT. Protein sequence: CASSLGPSTDTQYF. This sequence joins TRBV5-1 and TRBJ2-3; no firm D call. The CDR3 totals 14 residues. CDR1 is SGHRS and CDR2 is YFSETQ in the germline V gene. The germline V and J ends were trimmed by 0 bases and 0 bases, with 5 bases remaining between them.

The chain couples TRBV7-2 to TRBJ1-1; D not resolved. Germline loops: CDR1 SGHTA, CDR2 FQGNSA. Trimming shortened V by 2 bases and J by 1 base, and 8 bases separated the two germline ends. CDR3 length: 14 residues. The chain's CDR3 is CASSLTGGNTEAFF. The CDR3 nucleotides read TGTGCCAGCAGCTTAACTGGCGGGAACACTGAAGCTTTCTTT. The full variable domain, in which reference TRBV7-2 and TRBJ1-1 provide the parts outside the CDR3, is GAGVSQSPSNKVTEKGKDVELRCDPISGHTALYWYRQSLGQGLEFLIYFQGNSAPDKSGLPSDRFSAERTGGSVSTLTIQRTQQEDSAVYLCASSLTGGNTEAFFGQGTRLTVV.

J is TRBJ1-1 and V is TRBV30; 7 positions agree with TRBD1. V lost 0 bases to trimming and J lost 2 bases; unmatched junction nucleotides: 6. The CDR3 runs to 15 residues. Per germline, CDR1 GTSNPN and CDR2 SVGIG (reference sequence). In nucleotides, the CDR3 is TGTGCCTGGAGTGTAACCGGACAGGTTAACACTGAAGCTTTCTTT. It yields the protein CAWSVTGQVNTEAFF.

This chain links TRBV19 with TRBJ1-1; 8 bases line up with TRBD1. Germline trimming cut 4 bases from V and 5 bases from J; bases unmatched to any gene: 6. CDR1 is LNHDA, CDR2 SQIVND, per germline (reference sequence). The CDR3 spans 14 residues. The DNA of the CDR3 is TGTGCCAGTAGTACCACAGGGGGACCGACTGAAGCTTTCTTT. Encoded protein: CASSTTGGPTEAFF.

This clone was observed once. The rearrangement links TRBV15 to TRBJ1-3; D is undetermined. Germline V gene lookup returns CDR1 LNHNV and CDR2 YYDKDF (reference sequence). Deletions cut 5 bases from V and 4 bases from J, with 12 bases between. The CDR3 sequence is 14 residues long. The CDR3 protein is CATSPGDSGNTIYF. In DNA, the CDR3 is TGTGCCACCAGCCCTGGAGATAGCGGAAACACCATATATTTT.

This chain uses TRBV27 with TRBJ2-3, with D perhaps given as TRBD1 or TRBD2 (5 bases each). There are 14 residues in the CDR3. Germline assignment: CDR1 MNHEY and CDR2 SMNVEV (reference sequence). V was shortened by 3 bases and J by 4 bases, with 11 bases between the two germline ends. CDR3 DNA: TGTGCCAGCAGTTTTGGGGGTGAAGCAGATACGCAGTATTTT. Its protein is CASSFGGEADTQYF.

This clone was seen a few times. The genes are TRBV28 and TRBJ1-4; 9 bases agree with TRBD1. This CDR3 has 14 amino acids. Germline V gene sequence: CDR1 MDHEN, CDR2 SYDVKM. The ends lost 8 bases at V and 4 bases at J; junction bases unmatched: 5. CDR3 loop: CASGTGTVNEKLFF. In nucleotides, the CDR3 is TGTGCCAGCGGGACAGGGACGGTTAATGAAAAACTGTTTTTT.

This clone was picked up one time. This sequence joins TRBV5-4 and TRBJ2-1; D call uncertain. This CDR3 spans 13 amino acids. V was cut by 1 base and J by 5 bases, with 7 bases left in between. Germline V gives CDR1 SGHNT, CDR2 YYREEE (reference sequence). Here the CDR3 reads CASSLTYDNEQFF. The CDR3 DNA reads TGTGCCAGCAGCTTGACCTACGACAATGAGCAGTTCTTC.

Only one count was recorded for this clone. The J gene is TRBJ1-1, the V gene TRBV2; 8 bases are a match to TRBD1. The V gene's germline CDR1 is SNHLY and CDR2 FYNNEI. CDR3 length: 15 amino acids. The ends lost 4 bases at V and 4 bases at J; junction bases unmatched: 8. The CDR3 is CASSADRVRTTEAFF. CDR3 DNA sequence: TGTGCCAGCAGTGCGGACAGGGTTCGGACCACTGAAGCTTTCTTT.

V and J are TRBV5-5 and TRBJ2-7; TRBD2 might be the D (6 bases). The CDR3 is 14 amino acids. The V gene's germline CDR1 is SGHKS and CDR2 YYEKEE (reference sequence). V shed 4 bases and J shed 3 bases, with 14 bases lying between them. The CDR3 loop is CASSGTQGVYEQYF. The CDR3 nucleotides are TGTGCCAGCAGCGGGACTCAGGGAGTCTACGAGCAGTACTTC.

The DNA of the CDR3 is TGTGCCAGCAGCCCTCAGTACCCGAACACTGAAGCTTTCTTT. Amino acid sequence: CASSPQYPNTEAFF. The chain couples TRBV11-3 to TRBJ1-1; D is unclear. The CDR3 is 14 amino acids. Germline CDR1 and CDR2: SGHNT and YENEEA. V shed 5 bases and J shed 1 base, with 11 bases lying between them.

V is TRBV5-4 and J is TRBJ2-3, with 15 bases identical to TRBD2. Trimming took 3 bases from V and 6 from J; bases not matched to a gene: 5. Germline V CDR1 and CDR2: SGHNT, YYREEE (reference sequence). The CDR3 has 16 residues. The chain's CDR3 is CASSSGLAGGTDTQYF. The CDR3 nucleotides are TGTGCCAGCAGCTCTGGACTAGCGGGAGGGACGGATACGCAGTATTTT. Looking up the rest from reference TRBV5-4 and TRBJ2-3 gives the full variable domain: ETGVTQSPTHLIKTRGQQVTLRCSSQSGHNTVSWYQQALGQGPQFIFQYYREEENGRGNFPPRFSGLQFPNYSSELNVNALELDDSALYLCASSSGLAGGTDTQYFGPGTRLTVL.

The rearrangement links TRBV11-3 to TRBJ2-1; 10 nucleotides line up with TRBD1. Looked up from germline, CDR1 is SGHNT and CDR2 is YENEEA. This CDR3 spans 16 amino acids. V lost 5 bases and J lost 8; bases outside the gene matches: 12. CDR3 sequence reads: CASSPPGQGFLDEQFF. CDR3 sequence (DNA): TGTGCCAGCAGCCCTCCGGGACAGGGGTTTTTGGATGAGCAGTTCTTC.

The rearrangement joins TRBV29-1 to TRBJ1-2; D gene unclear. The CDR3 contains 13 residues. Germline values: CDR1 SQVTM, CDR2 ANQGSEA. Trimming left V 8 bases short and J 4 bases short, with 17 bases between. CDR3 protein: CSSGTGGTYGYTF. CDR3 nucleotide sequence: TGCAGCTCGGGAACGGGAGGAACCTATGGCTACACCTTC. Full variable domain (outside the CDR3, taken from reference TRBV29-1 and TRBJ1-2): SAVISQKPSRDICQRGTSLTIQCQVDSQVTMMFWYRQQPGQSLTLIATANQGSEATYESGFVIDKFPISRPNLTFSTLTVSNMSPEDSSIYLCSSGTGGTYGYTFGSGTRLTVV.

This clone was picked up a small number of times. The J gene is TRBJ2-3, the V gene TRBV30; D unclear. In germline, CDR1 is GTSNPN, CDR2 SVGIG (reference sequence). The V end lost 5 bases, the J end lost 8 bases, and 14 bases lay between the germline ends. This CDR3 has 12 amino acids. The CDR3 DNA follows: TGTGCCTGGTCTCCGAGTCAGATTACGCAGTATTTT. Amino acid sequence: CAWSPSQITQYF.